This is a list of T cell receptor beta chains from one sample in a study of TIL therapy for anti-PD-1-resistant metastatic lung cancer. The table came from immunoSEQ multiplex PCR; TCRdb's copy has only in-frame clones and leaves some out. The sample gives about 60,000 clones, roughly 91% of which show up once; just over 2.5% is in the top ten. This specimen consisted of blood, obtained at baseline. The receptors stem from a person between 30 and 79 years old with non-small cell lung cancer. Both conserved end residues are part of each CDR3. D genes are given only for firm matches. The size of a clone is reported for some rows only, either as once, few or many, or as a class for expanded clones.

d_gene: TRBD2; j_gene: TRBJ2-1; abundance: NA; v_gene: TRBV6-6; CDR3aa: CASSYRPLAGYNEQFF; CDR3nt: TGTGCCAGCAGTTACCGCCCACTAGCGGGCTACAATGAGCAGTTCTTC
d_gene: NA; j_gene: TRBJ1-1; abundance: NA; v_gene: TRBV30; CDR3aa: CAWGRMNTEAFF; CDR3nt: TGTGCCTGGGGACGGATGAACACTGAAGCTTTCTTT
d_gene: TRBD2; j_gene: TRBJ2-7; abundance: once; v_gene: TRBV4-1; CDR3aa: CASSQPSGGAAWEQYF; CDR3nt: TGCGCCAGCAGCCAACCTAGCGGGGGGGCAGCATGGGAGCAGTACTTC
d_gene: TRBD2; j_gene: TRBJ2-7; abundance: NA; v_gene: TRBV11-2; CDR3aa: CASITTSGSYEQYF; CDR3nt: TGTGCCAGCATCACAACTAGCGGGAGTTACGAGCAGTACTTC
d_gene: TRBD1; j_gene: TRBJ1-1; abundance: few; v_gene: TRBV5-4; CDR3aa: CASRETGFTEAFF; CDR3nt: TGTGCCAGCCGGGAGACAGGGTTCACTGAAGCTTTCTTT
d_gene: NA; j_gene: TRBJ1-5; abundance: NA; v_gene: TRBV15; CDR3aa: CATSRDRGSGNQPQHF; CDR3nt: TGTGCCACCAGCAGAGATCGGGGGTCGGGCAATCAGCCCCAGCATTTT
d_gene: NA; j_gene: TRBJ2-3; abundance: NA; v_gene: TRBV9; CDR3aa: CASSGGVTDTQYF; CDR3nt: TGTGCCAGCAGCGGGGGGGTCACAGATACGCAGTATTTT
d_gene: TRBD2; j_gene: TRBJ2-1; abundance: NA; v_gene: TRBV5-4; CDR3aa: CASSQSGLDYNEQFF; CDR3nt: TGTGCCAGCAGCCAGTCGGGACTAGACTACAATGAGCAGTTCTTC
d_gene: TRBD2; j_gene: TRBJ2-3; abundance: NA; v_gene: TRBV30; CDR3aa: CARGGGTDTQYF; CDR3nt: TGTGCCCGGGGGGGTGGCACAGATACGCAGTATTTT
d_gene: NA; j_gene: TRBJ2-3; abundance: NA; v_gene: TRBV18; CDR3aa: CASSYYSDTQYF; CDR3nt: TGTGCCAGCTCATACTACTCAGATACGCAGTATTTT
d_gene: NA; j_gene: TRBJ1-2; abundance: NA; v_gene: TRBV27; CDR3aa: CASSRGYGYTF; CDR3nt: TGTGCCAGCAGTAGGGGGTATGGCTACACCTTC
d_gene: NA; j_gene: TRBJ2-7; abundance: NA; v_gene: TRBV18; CDR3aa: CASSPTATTYEQYF; CDR3nt: TGTGCCAGCTCACCGACAGCCACGACCTACGAGCAGTACTTC
d_gene: NA; j_gene: TRBJ1-4; abundance: few; v_gene: TRBV5-1; CDR3aa: CASKEGTTTNEKLFF; CDR3nt: TGCGCCAGCAAGGAGGGTACGACAACTAATGAAAAACTGTTTTTT
d_gene: NA; j_gene: TRBJ1-6; abundance: NA; v_gene: TRBV19; CDR3aa: CASSEGSYNSPLHF; CDR3nt: TGTGCCAGTAGTGAAGGGTCCTATAATTCACCCCTCCACTTT
d_gene: TRBD1; j_gene: TRBJ1-2; abundance: NA; v_gene: TRBV2; CDR3aa: CASSESGGPGGVGYTF; CDR3nt: TGTGCCAGCAGTGAAAGTGGTGGGCCAGGGGGCGTTGGCTACACCTTC
d_gene: TRBD2; j_gene: TRBJ2-1; abundance: NA; v_gene: TRBV6-4; CDR3aa: CASSDLPGLAGDSNEQFF; CDR3nt: TGTGCCAGCAGTGACTTACCGGGACTAGCGGGGGATTCCAATGAGCAGTTCTTC
d_gene: TRBD1; j_gene: TRBJ2-1; abundance: NA; v_gene: TRBV7-9; CDR3aa: CASSRDRIGNEQFF; CDR3nt: TGTGCCAGCAGCCGGGACAGGATAGGGAATGAGCAGTTCTTC
d_gene: TRBD1; j_gene: TRBJ1-1; abundance: NA; v_gene: TRBV6-1; CDR3aa: CASGGTGSEKDTEAFF; CDR3nt: TGTGCCAGCGGTGGGACAGGGTCTGAAAAGGACACTGAAGCTTTCTTT
d_gene: NA; j_gene: TRBJ2-3; abundance: NA; v_gene: TRBV2; CDR3aa: CASRRDEGNTQYF; CDR3nt: TGTGCCAGCAGGAGGGACGAAGGAAATACGCAGTATTTT
d_gene: NA; j_gene: TRBJ2-7; abundance: NA; v_gene: TRBV3-1/TRBV3-2; CDR3aa: CASSQDHGQSYEQYF; CDR3nt: TGTGCCAGCAGCCAAGATCACGGACAGTCCTACGAGCAGTACTTC
d_gene: NA; j_gene: TRBJ2-5; abundance: NA; v_gene: TRBV28; CDR3aa: CATSEGSVETQYF; CDR3nt: TGTGCCACCTCGGAAGGGTCGGTGGAGACCCAGTACTTC
d_gene: NA; j_gene: TRBJ1-1; abundance: once; v_gene: TRBV2; CDR3aa: CASITREAFF; CDR3nt: TGTGCCAGCATCACACGGGAAGCTTTCTTT